A selection of T cell receptor beta chains follows, all from one sample in a study of blood T cells in healthy people across ages. TCRdb reanalysed the 5' RACE reads using MiXCR and keeps one entry per CDR3 protein. The table has 1.2 million to 1.5 million distinct CDR3 sequences, 42% seen once; the top ten hold approximately 7.9%. The sample was blood. These receptors came from a young woman in good health. Both conserved end residues are part of each CDR3. A D gene is named only where the DNA matches it firmly. Only part of the rows carry a size: once, few, many, or a class if the clone is expanded.

TRBV20-1	few	TRBJ2-1	NA	14	TGCAGTGCTAGTCCGTATGAGGCCTACAATGAGCAGTTCTTC	CSASPYEAYNEQFF
TRBV20-1	NA	TRBJ2-7	NA	12	TGCAGTGCTAGAGGAGGGGACCACGAGCAGTACTTC	CSARGGDHEQYF
TRBV12-3/TRBV12-4	few	TRBJ1-2	NA	14	TGTGCCAGCAGTTTCCAACCTAACATGGATGGCTACACCTTC	CASSFQPNMDGYTF
TRBV6-2/TRBV6-3	few	TRBJ2-1	NA	15	TGTGCCAGCAGTTACGAGGGTAACTCCTACAATGAGCAGTTCTTC	CASSYEGNSYNEQFF
TRBV24-1	few	TRBJ2-1	NA	14	TGTGCCACCAGTGACCCTGACAACTACAATGAGCAGTTCTTC	CATSDPDNYNEQFF
TRBV15	NA	TRBJ1-5	TRBD1	15	TGTGCCACCAGCAGAGATACAGGGGGCAATCAGCCCCAGCATTTT	CATSRDTGGNQPQHF
TRBV11-2	NA	TRBJ2-1	NA	18	TGTGCCAGCAGCTTAAATTTAGGGTCAGTTTACGGGTTCGATGAGCAGTTCTTC	CASSLNLGSVYGFDEQFF
TRBV7-2	NA	TRBJ2-7	TRBD2	15	TGTGCCAGCAGCTTAGAAGGGACTAGAGGTATCGAGCAGTACTTC	CASSLEGTRGIEQYF
TRBV3-1	few	TRBJ2-7	TRBD2	15	TGTGCCAGCAGCGCAGCGGGGGGCCAGGCCTACGAGCAGTACTTC	CASSAAGGQAYEQYF
TRBV10-3	few	TRBJ2-1	NA	15	TGTGCCATCAGTGAGTCGGTAGCACTGGGCAATGAGCAGTTCTTC	CAISESVALGNEQFF
TRBV6-2/TRBV6-3	NA	TRBJ1-2	TRBD1	12	TGTGCCAGCAGCCCTCACAGGGGGCTGGACACCTTC	CASSPHRGLDTF
TRBV28	NA	TRBJ2-7	NA	19	TGTGCCAGCAGTTTTTTTCCCCTGACACAGGGCCCCTCTGTCTACGAGCAGTACTTC	CASSFFPLTQGPSVYEQYF
TRBV11-1	few	TRBJ2-5	NA	14	TGTGCCAGCAGCTTATCTTCTAGCGAAGAGACCCAGTACTTC	CASSLSSSEETQYF
TRBV7-2	few	TRBJ2-3	NA	13	TGTGCCAGCAGCTTCTCGCTTCCAGATACGCAGTATTTT	CASSFSLPDTQYF
TRBV28	NA	TRBJ2-1	NA	13	TGTGCCAGCAGTGCTAGGGCCCCTAATGAGCAGTTCTTC	CASSARAPNEQFF
TRBV20-1	NA	TRBJ2-5	TRBD2	15	TGCAGTGCTAGAGTTTTACTAGCGGACCAAGAGACCCAGTACTTC	CSARVLLADQETQYF
TRBV6-2/TRBV6-3	NA	TRBJ2-3	TRBD2	20	TGTGCCAGCAGTTACTCGATGGGGACTAGCGGGAACCGGGCCACAGATACGCAGTATTTT	CASSYSMGTSGNRATDTQYF
TRBV20-1	few	TRBJ2-3	TRBD1	16	TGCAGTGCTAGAGACTGGGGGACAGGGAAAACAGATACGCAGTATTTT	CSARDWGTGKTDTQYF
TRBV5-1	few	TRBJ2-1	TRBD2	16	TGCGCCAGCAGCTACGACCTAGCGGGAGCTTACAATGAGCAGTTCTTC	CASSYDLAGAYNEQFF
TRBV6-2/TRBV6-3	NA	TRBJ2-7	TRBD2	16	TGTGCCAGCAGTTATCCACAACTAGCGACCTCCTACGAGCAGTACTTC	CASSYPQLATSYEQYF
TRBV12-3/TRBV12-4	NA	TRBJ2-2	NA	13	TGTGCCAGCAGTGCGGCGGCGTCCGGGGAGCTGTTTTTT	CASSAAASGELFF
TRBV12-3/TRBV12-4	few	TRBJ1-6	NA	13	TGTGCCAGCAGTTCACGGACTAATTCACCCCTCCACTTT	CASSSRTNSPLHF
TRBV27	NA	TRBJ1-2	NA	14	TGTGCCAGCAGTTTATCGGCAGGGGTCTATGGCTACACCTTC	CASSLSAGVYGYTF
TRBV5-1	NA	TRBJ1-2	NA	12	TGCGCCAGCAGCTTGGAGGCGCCTGGCTACACCTTC	CASSLEAPGYTF
TRBV12-3/TRBV12-4	NA	TRBJ1-2	NA	14	TGTGCCAGCAGTCGGGTCGGACAGAACTATGGCTACACCTTC	CASSRVGQNYGYTF
TRBV11-2	NA	TRBJ2-7	NA	12	TGTGCCAGCAGCTCAGAAGACTACGAGCAGTACTTC	CASSSEDYEQYF
TRBV20-1	NA	TRBJ2-7	NA	14	TGCAGTGCACTAACGAGCAGGGACCCATACGAGCAGTACTTC	CSALTSRDPYEQYF
TRBV29-1	NA	TRBJ2-5	TRBD2	15	TGCAGCGTGAGAAGGACTAGCGGGTACCAAGAGACCCAGTACTTC	CSVRRTSGYQETQYF
TRBV7-2	NA	TRBJ2-7	TRBD2	18	TGTGCCAGCAGCCCGGGACTAGCGGGAGGGTTAAGGACCTACGAGCAGTACTTC	CASSPGLAGGLRTYEQYF
TRBV7-9	NA	TRBJ2-7	TRBD2	12	TGTGCCAGCGGCCTAGCGGGAAATGAGCAGTACTTC	CASGLAGNEQYF
TRBV20-1	NA	TRBJ2-7	NA	14	TGCAGTGCACCGACCGCAGGGGAGCCCTACGAGCAGTACTTC	CSAPTAGEPYEQYF
TRBV6-1	NA	TRBJ1-1	TRBD1	17	TGTGCCAGCAGTGAGGGACAGGGTATTATTCGGAACACTGAAGCTTTCTTT	CASSEGQGIIRNTEAFF
TRBV6-2/TRBV6-3	few	TRBJ2-3	TRBD2	17	TGTGCCAGCAGAGCCCTTGCTTCTGCGGGGGGCTCAGATACGCAGTATTTT	CASRALASAGGSDTQYF
TRBV20-1	few	TRBJ2-4	NA	13	TGCAGTGCTAGTTTAGCGACCGGAAACATTCAGTACTTC	CSASLATGNIQYF
TRBV6-5	few	TRBJ1-2	TRBD1	15	TGTGCCAGCAGAGGGACAGGGAATACCTTGGTTGGCTACACCTTC	CASRGTGNTLVGYTF
TRBV5-1	few	TRBJ1-1	NA	16	TGCGCCAGCAGCTTGGGACTTGGACAGCAAAACACTGAAGCTTTCTTT	CASSLGLGQQNTEAFF
TRBV2	few	TRBJ2-1	NA	13	TGTGCCAGCATTCCGGACGGGGACGATGAGCAGTTCTTC	CASIPDGDDEQFF
TRBV3-1	NA	TRBJ2-7	NA	14	TGTGCCAGCGGCCAAGATAGGCTAGCTGGCGAGCAGTACTTC	CASGQDRLAGEQYF